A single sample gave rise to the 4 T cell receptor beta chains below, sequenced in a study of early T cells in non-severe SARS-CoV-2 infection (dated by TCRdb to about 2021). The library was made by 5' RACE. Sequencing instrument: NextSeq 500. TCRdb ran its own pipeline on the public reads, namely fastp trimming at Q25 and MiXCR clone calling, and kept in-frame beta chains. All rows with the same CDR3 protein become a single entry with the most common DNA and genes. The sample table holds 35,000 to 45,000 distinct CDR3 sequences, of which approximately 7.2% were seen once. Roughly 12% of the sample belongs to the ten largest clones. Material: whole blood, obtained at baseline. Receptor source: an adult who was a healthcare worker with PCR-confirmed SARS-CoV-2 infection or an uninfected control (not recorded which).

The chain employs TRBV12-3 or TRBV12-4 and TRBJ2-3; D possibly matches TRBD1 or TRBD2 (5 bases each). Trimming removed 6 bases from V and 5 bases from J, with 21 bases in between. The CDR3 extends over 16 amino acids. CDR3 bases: TGTGCCAGCAGCCTGGTCGGGGCGCAAGGGGTAGATACGCAGTATTTT. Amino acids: CASSLVGAQGVDTQYF.

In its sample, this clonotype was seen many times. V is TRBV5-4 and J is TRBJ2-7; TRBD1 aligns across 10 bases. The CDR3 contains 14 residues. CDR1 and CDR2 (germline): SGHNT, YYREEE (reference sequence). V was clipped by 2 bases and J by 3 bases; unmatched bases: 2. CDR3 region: CASSFGQGGYEQYF. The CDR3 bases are TGTGCCAGCAGCTTCGGACAGGGGGGCTACGAGCAGTACTTC.

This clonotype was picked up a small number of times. The CDR3 loop is CASSESSGWGTGELFF. The CDR3 region has the DNA TGCGCCAGCAGTGAGTCGTCAGGTTGGGGCACCGGGGAGCTGTTTTTT. The V gene is TRBV10-2, the J gene TRBJ2-2; D gene ambiguous. V shed 0 bases and J shed 4 bases, with 12 bases lying between them. This CDR3 region has 16 residues. Per the germline V gene, CDR1 is WSHSY and CDR2 is SAAADI.

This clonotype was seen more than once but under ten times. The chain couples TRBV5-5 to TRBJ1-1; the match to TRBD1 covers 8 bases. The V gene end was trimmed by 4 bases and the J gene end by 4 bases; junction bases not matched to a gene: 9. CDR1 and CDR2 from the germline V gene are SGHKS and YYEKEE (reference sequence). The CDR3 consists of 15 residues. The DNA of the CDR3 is TGTGCCAGCAGCACAGGGGGGACCTCGGGCACTGAAGCTTTCTTT. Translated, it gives CASSTGGTSGTEAFF.